This T cell receptor beta chain was observed in a study of beta chain features in type 1 diabetes (dated by TCRdb to 2017 to 2018). The study in broad terms: Patients and healthy donors did not differ in mean age, gender distribution, total cell number or subset yield. Regulatory and stem cell-like memory subsets were isolated from only 8 patients and roughly eight healthy donors, whereas naive and central memory subsets came from all 28 donors. In the study, recently diagnosed type 1 diabetes patients and matched healthy donors were compared on the TCRB repertoires of their sorted circulating CD4+ T cell subsets. A total of 107,917,701 sorted cells were examined across all samples, and the number of cells per subset was strongly correlated with RNA yield. Study-wide findings and limitations: Naive, central memory and regulatory TCRB repertoires appeared to be more similar among patients than among healthy donors. At VDJ recombination sites, patients with type 1 diabetes made fewer insertions and deleted more nucleotides, a pattern implying thymic rearrangement abnormalities. HLA sub-analyses involved small numbers of individuals, so any influence of HLA type on TCRB rearrangement remained unresolved. Shorter templates might be favored by PCR, yet because patient and control samples were amplified and corrected together, any such skew would affect both groups equally. Type 1 diabetes patients showed a moderate but significant shortening of TCRB CDR3 length in all four CD4+ subsets. Sequencing cDNA rather than genomic DNA could over-represent highly expressing activated cells, although activation and CD3 levels did not differ between groups.

A single peripheral blood draw of approximately 0.11 L on average was collected from each donor into heparinised tubes. Naive, central memory, regulatory and stem cell-like memory CD4+ T cells were sorted on a BD FACSAria II using a panel including CD45RO, CCR7, CD25, CD127, CD95 and CD27. Every sorted population had a purity above 95%. PBMCs were isolated right away by Lymphoprep density gradient centrifugation and were stained directly, without culture. So that batch effects would be minimized, each experiment stained and sorted samples in pairs, pairing one healthy donor with one patient. The CDR3 contains 15 residues, cysteine and phenylalanine counted. The retained sequence is limited to the CDR3, 45 bases, with the frame set at the first base. Trimming takes 6 bases off V and 6 bases off J; junction bases not matched to a gene: 12. The germline V gene provides CDR1 KGHSH and CDR2 LQKENI. This clone has only a few counts. Its antigen remains unidentified. No base qualities exist here, and no much larger clone lies one base off it.

The High Capacity cDNA Reverse Transcription Kit was used to reverse transcribe all of the isolated RNA, meaning that expressed TCRB transcripts were what got sequenced. Naive, central memory and regulatory T cell samples underwent deep immunoSEQ sequencing, averaging around 3.7 million total reads per sample. Sorted cells were lysed in RLT buffer and RNA was extracted with DNase-treated RNeasy Micro or Mini kits, depending on cell number. Each cell subset was processed on its own to prevent cross-contamination, while patient and healthy donor samples were processed together. The immunoSEQ multiplex PCR was used to amplify TCRB sequences from cDNA, yielding 87-bp fragments that span the CDR3 region. The amplicons were sequenced using the Illumina HiSeq platform. In the source study's methods: Synthetic template baselines were used to correct PCR bias computationally, reads within Hamming distance 2 were collapsed, and singletons that could not be merged were discarded. Reads were aligned against IMGT so that V, D and J genes, CDR3 length and insertions or deletions at six rearrangement sites could be assigned. Clonotype counts were normalized to sorted cell number within each subset before computing true diversity and Gini coefficients with the tcR R package. Repertoire sharing was quantified using the overlap coefficient calculated on TCRB nucleotide sequences. Entries here come from immuneACCESS through TCRdb and include only in-frame sequences with V and J called. Some clones fail to appear in such tables; in the studies checked, an unresolved V gene covers under half of the shortfall, and the cause of the remainder is unknown. V, J and clone size are taken as reported in that table, and D and trimming were inferred from the DNA itself. The sample table holds around 200,000 clones, of which around 13% were seen once. Jointly, the top ten make up about 0.66% of the sample.

The sequence joins TRBV18 to TRBJ1-1, and TRBD1 matches 8 of the central bases. The origin of this receptor is a woman aged 18-29 years in good health. Sequenced input: central memory CD4+ T cells from blood. The DNA sequence follows: TGTGCCAGCTCTACCACCGGACAGGGTCGGGCTGAAGCTTTCTTT. Its protein reads: CASSTTGQGRAEAFF.